Below, 8 T cell receptor beta chains from the same sample are listed, as sequenced in a study of OX40 agonist ivuxolimab in advanced cancers. The data were produced by immunoSEQ multiplex PCR, yet TCRdb's version contains in-frame clones alone and is incomplete. The data contain around 94,000 clones, 87% of them seen just once; the ten biggest clones take up approximately 0.3%. Material: CD4+ or CD8+ T cells sorted from blood, obtained in a trial of the OX40 agonist ivuxolimab. These receptors all stem from an adult with an advanced solid tumor such as melanoma, head and neck, liver or kidney cancer.

The chain employs TRBV14 and TRBJ1-2; D unclear. Germline CDR1 reads SGHDN; CDR2 reads FVKESK. CDR3 length equals 15 residues. V lost 0 bases and J 8 bases, leaving 16 bases between the germline ends. The CDR3, as DNA: TGTGCCAGCAGCCAAGAAACGATGGCTCCGGGGGGCTACACCTTC. As protein: CASSQETMAPGGYTF.

This clone appeared a single time. This rearrangement joins TRBV14 to TRBJ2-3, with 7 positions matching TRBD1. V shed 5 bases, J shed 2 bases, and the junction held 1 base outside the gene matches. The CDR3 runs 13 residues. Germline V gene sequence: CDR1 SGHDN, CDR2 FVKESK. DNA of the CDR3: TGTGCCAGCAGCAGGGGGCTCACAGATACGCAGTATTTT. Amino acid sequence: CASSRGLTDTQYF.

V is TRBV6-6 and J is TRBJ2-2, with D perhaps TRBD1 (5 bases). The CDR3 contains 15 residues. Deletions cut 9 bases from V and 0 bases from J, with 14 bases between. The germline gives CDR1 MNHNY, CDR2 SVGAGI (reference sequence). The CDR3 nucleotides are TGTGCCAGATCACCAGGGTCCACGAACACCGGGGAGCTGTTTTTT. Its translation is CARSPGSTNTGELFF.

This clone was detected only a few times. The chain uses TRBV18 and TRBJ2-1, with 9 nucleotides matching TRBD1. Trimming took 3 bases from V and 7 from J; bases not matched to a gene: 13. Germline V CDR1 and CDR2: KGHSH, LQKENI. The CDR3 sequence is 17 residues long. The CDR3 DNA follows: TGTGCCAGCTCACCTTCACAAACGGGACAGGGTTTAAATGAGCAGTTCTTC. Residues: CASSPSQTGQGLNEQFF.

The CDR3 DNA follows: TGTGCCAGCAGCTTGGGAACACCCGGGACCGGGGAGCTGTTTTTT. Translation gives CASSLGTPGTGELFF. The rearrangement links TRBV5-6 to TRBJ2-2; D uncertain. CDR3 length: 15 amino acids. From germline, CDR1 is SGHDT and CDR2 YYEEEE. Trimming stripped 0 bases from V and 5 bases from J, with 11 bases between.

This clone was counted between two and nine times. The chain joins TRBV19 to TRBJ1-1; TRBD1 aligns across 8 bases. The CDR3 totals 14 residues. Germline loops: CDR1 LNHDA, CDR2 SQIVND (reference sequence). After removal of 5 bases from V and 4 bases from J, the junction contained 6 bases not matched to a gene. Here the CDR3 DNA reads TGTGCCAGTAGTTTACAGGGGGGAGGCACTGAAGCTTTCTTT. Translated: CASSLQGGGTEAFF. Looking up the rest from reference TRBV19 and TRBJ1-1 gives the full variable domain: DGGITQSPKYLFRKEGQNVTLSCEQNLNHDAMYWYRQDPGQGLRLIYYSQIVNDFQKGDIAEGYSVSREKKESFPLTVTSAQKNPTAFYLCASSLQGGGTEAFFGQGTRLTVV.

The rearrangement uses TRBV7-9 and TRBJ2-7, with TRBD2 matching over 12 bases. This CDR3 spans 15 amino acids. The V and J ends lost 3 bases and 6 bases, in that order; junction bases with no gene match: 6. Germline V gene lookup returns CDR1 SEHNR and CDR2 FQNEAQ (reference sequence). The CDR3 sequence is CASSFGLAGTAEQYF. The CDR3 DNA sequence: TGTGCCAGCAGCTTCGGACTAGCGGGGACCGCCGAGCAGTACTTC.

The chain has TRBV5-6 and TRBJ2-5; 12 positions match TRBD1. Germline CDR1 and CDR2: SGHDT and YYEEEE. Trimming cost V 5 bases and J 5 bases; bases outside gene matches: 4. This CDR3 contains 14 residues. In DNA form, the CDR3 reads TGTGCCAGCAGGGGGACAGGGGGCTTGGAGACCCAGTACTTC. Its translation is CASRGTGGLETQYF.